A single count supports the clone carrying this TCR beta chain. The antigen remains unidentified. The V gene's germline CDR1 is SQVTM and CDR2 ANQGSEA. This CDR3 has 12 amino acids. The V gene end was trimmed by 1 base and the J gene end by 6 bases; junction bases not matched to a gene: 3. The investigators split CD4+ cells into a CD45RA+ naive subset and a CD45RA-negative memory subset. In replicate PCRs of sorted subsets, 150 to 200 ng DNA, 29,000 or so T cell genomes, was used. Libraries were prepared by immunoSEQ multiplex PCR; TCRdb keeps only in-frame clonotypes and omits some of them. Of approximately 500,000 clones listed, almost 97% are singletons. This entry belongs to a study of shared clonotypes between healthy human individuals. Findings and limits, study-wide: Naive subsets tended to show greater estimated richness than memory subsets. Researchers sampled blood only, noting tissue repertoires likely differ.

The sample consisted of naive CD4+ T cells sorted from blood. Subset reported: CD45RA+ positively selected. V is TRBV29-1 and J is TRBJ2-7, with TRBD1 identical over 7 bases. This clonotype was obtained from a woman aged 25-40 years in good health. CDR3 sequence: CSVEAQGTEQYF. In DNA, the CDR3 is TGCAGCGTTGAAGCACAGGGGACCGAGCAGTACTTC.